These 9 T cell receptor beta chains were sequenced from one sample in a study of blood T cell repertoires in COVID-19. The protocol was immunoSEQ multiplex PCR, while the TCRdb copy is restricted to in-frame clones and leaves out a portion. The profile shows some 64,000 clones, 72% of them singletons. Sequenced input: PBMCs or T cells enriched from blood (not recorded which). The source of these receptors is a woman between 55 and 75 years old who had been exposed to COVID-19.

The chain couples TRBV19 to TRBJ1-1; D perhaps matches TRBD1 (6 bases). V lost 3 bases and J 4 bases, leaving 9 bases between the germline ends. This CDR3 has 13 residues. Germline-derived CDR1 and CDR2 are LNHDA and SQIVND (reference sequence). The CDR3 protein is CASSIRGPTEAFF. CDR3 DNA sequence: TGTGCCAGTAGTATCAGGGGACCCACTGAAGCTTTCTTT.

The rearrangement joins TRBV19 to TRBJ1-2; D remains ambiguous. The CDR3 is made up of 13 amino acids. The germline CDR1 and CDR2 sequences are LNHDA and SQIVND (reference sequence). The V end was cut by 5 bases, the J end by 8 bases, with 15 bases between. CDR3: CASSSVQSRGYTF. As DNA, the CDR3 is TGTGCCAGTAGTTCTGTACAGTCTCGCGGCTACACCTTC.

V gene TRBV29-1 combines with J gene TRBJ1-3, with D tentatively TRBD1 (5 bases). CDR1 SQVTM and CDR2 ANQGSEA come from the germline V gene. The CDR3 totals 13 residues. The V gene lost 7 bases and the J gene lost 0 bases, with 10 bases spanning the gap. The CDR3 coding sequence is TGCAGCGGACAGATCTCCTCTGGAAACACCATATATTTT. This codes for CSGQISSGNTIYF.

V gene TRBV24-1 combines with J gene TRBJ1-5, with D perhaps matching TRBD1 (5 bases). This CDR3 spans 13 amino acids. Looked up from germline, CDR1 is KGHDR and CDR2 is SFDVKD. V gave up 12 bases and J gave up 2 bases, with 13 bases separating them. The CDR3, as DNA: TGTGCCGCCCAGGGCTCGGGCAATCAGCCCCAGCATTTT. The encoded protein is CAAQGSGNQPQHF.

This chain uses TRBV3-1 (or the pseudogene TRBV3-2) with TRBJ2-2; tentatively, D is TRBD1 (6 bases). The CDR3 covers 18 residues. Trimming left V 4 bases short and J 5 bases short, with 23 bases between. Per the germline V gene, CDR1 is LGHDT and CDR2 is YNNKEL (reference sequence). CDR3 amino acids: CASSLQVAGTQGTGELFF. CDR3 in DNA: TGTGCCAGCAGCCTCCAAGTCGCCGGGACCCAGGGGACCGGGGAGCTGTTTTTT.

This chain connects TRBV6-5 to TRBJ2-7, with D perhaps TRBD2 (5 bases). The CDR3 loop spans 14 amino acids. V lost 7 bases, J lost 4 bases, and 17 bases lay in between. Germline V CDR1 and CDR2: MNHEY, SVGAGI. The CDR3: CASTRVPLQYEQYF. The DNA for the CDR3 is TGTGCCAGCACGAGGGTCCCCCTTCAATACGAGCAGTACTTC.

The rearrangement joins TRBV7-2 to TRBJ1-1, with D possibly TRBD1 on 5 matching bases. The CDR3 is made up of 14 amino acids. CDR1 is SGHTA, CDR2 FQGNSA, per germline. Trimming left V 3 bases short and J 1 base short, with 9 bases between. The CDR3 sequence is CASSFRTSNTEAFF. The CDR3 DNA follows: TGTGCCAGCAGCTTCCGGACATCGAACACTGAAGCTTTCTTT. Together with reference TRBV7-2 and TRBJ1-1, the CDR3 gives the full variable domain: GAGVSQSPSNKVTEKGKDVELRCDPISGHTALYWYRQSLGQGLEFLIYFQGNSAPDKSGLPSDRFSAERTGGSVSTLTIQRTQQEDSAVYLCASSFRTSNTEAFFGQGTRLTVV.

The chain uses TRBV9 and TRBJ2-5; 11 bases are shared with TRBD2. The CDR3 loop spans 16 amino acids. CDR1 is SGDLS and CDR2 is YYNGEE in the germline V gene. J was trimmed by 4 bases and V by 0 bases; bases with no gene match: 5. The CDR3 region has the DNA TGTGCCAGCAGCGTAGCTAGCGGGGGGTACCCAGAGACCCAGTACTTC. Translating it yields CASSVASGGYPETQYF.

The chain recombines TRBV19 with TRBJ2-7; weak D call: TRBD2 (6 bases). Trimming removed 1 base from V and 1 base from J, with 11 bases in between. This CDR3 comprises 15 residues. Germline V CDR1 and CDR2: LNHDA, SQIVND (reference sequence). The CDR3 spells CASSIVAGISYEQYF. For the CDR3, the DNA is TGTGCCAGTAGTATAGTGGCGGGAATTTCCTACGAGCAGTACTTC.